The 6 T cell receptor beta chains below were found in one sample sequenced in a study of cytomegalovirus exposure and HLA in healthy donors. Clones were sequenced by immunoSEQ multiplex PCR, and TCRdb holds only the in-frame ones, with some missing. The repertoire holds approximately 160,000 clones, 70% to 90% seen once, with 2% to 2.5% in the top ten. Sequencing was carried out using PBMCs. These receptors all stem from a man younger than 40 in good health and CMV-seropositive.

Details on this clone: The same CDR3 arises from other DNA sequences in this sample as well. The chain has TRBV7-9 and TRBJ1-2; 12 positions agree with TRBD1. CDR3 length: 15 amino acids. With 3 bases clipped from V and 5 bases from J, the junction kept 4 bases outside the gene matches. CDR1 is SEHNR, CDR2 FQNEAQ, per germline (reference sequence). This CDR3 reads CASSLGQGAGYGYTF. CDR3 nucleotide sequence: TGTGCCAGCAGCTTGGGACAGGGGGCAGGTTATGGCTACACCTTC.

This clone was recorded only once. The chain is built from TRBV30 and TRBJ1-5; D unresolved. The CDR3 sequence is 17 residues long. From germline, CDR1 is GTSNPN and CDR2 SVGIG (reference sequence). The germline V and J ends were trimmed by 0 bases and 2 bases, with 17 bases remaining between them. The CDR3 bases are TGTGCCTGGAGTGTACGGGGAGGGATTTTCGGCAATCAGCCCCAGCATTTT. Its translation: CAWSVRGGIFGNQPQHF.

V usage is TRBV10-3 and J usage is TRBJ1-2; 7 positions agree with TRBD1. The CDR3 has 14 residues. CDR1 is ENHRY and CDR2 is SYGVKD in the germline V gene. Trimming cost V 6 bases and J 1 base; bases outside gene matches: 5. Written as DNA, the CDR3 is TGTGCCATCAGCTTCGACAGGGATAACTATGGCTACACCTTC. This gives the protein CAISFDRDNYGYTF.

The chain carries TRBV11-2 and TRBJ2-5, with TRBD1 identical over 8 bases. CDR1 and CDR2 from the germline V gene are SGHAT and FQNNGV. With V trimmed by 2 bases and J by 5 bases, 16 bases remained unmatched. The CDR3 is made up of 18 amino acids. The CDR3 DNA sequence: TGTGCCAGCAGCTTAAGGAGGGCTGGACAGGGTTTCCACGAGACCCAGTACTTC. This codes for CASSLRRAGQGFHETQYF.

This chain links TRBV25-1 with TRBJ2-5; 8 bases line up with TRBD1. Germline V gene lookup returns CDR1 MGHDK and CDR2 SYGVNS. This CDR3 spans 15 amino acids. The junction had 5 bases not matched to a gene; V was cut back by 3 bases and J by 2 bases. The DNA of the CDR3 is TGTGCCAGCAGTGATGGACAGGGCCCGCAAGAGACCCAGTACTTC. This translates into CASSDGQGPQETQYF.

This clone was counted a few times. The CDR3 is CASSYIDRVRGYTF. The CDR3, as DNA: TGTGCCAGCAGTTACATCGACAGGGTCCGGGGCTACACCTTC. The chain combines TRBV6-5 with TRBJ1-2; 7 bases fit TRBD1. Trimming at V came to 2 bases and at J to 8 bases, leaving 8 bases not matched to a gene. CDR3 length: 14 amino acids. Germline V gene data show CDR1 as MNHEY and CDR2 as SVGAGI.